One sample yielded the 7 T cell receptor beta chains listed below, sequenced in a study of T cells after yellow fever vaccination. MiXCR, run by TCRdb on the 5' RACE reads, gives a single entry per CDR3 protein. The table lists roughly 190,000 distinct CDR3 sequences, roughly 11% of them singletons. The sample here was CD8+ T cells sorted from PBMCs, taken 15 days after the yellow fever booster vaccination. These receptor sequences come from a man aged 18 to 29 who received the YFV17D yellow fever vaccine.

The chain links TRBV6-6 to TRBJ1-4; maybe TRBD1 (5 bases). Germline V gene lookup returns CDR1 MNHNY and CDR2 SVGAGI (reference sequence). Between the trimmed V and J ends, which lost 6 bases and 1 base, there was a span of 15 bases. This CDR3 is built from 16 residues. The CDR3 here is CASRPWGGGTNEKLFF. The CDR3 region has the DNA TGTGCCAGCAGACCCTGGGGGGGAGGAACTAATGAAAAACTGTTTTTT.

The V and J genes are TRBV21-1 and TRBJ2-4; the table calls TRBD1, which could not be checked here. TRBV21-1 is a recognized pseudogene. This CDR3 region has 14 residues. The CDR3: CASSKFRVVDIQYF. The CDR3 nucleotides read TGTGCCAGCAGCAAGTTCAGGGTGGTGGACATTCAGTACTTC.

The chain couples TRBV7-9 to TRBJ2-5; the match to TRBD1 covers 7 bases. CDR3 length equals 16 residues. Germline V gives CDR1 SEHNR, CDR2 FQNEAQ (reference sequence). V was clipped by 4 bases and J by 5 bases; unmatched bases: 13. DNA of the CDR3: TGTGCCAGCAGCTCCCCCTCCTTACAGGGGCGGGAGACCCAGTACTTC. Translation: CASSSPSLQGRETQYF. Filled out from reference TRBV7-9 and TRBJ2-5, the complete variable domain reads DTGVSQNPRHKITKRGQNVTFRCDPISEHNRLYWYRQTLGQGPEFLTYFQNEAQLEKSRLLSDRFSAERPKGSFSTLEIQRTEQGDSAMYLCASSSPSLQGRETQYFGPGTRLLVL.

This clonotype appeared a few times. The V call is TRBV7-9, the J call TRBJ1-4; a possible D gene is TRBD1 (6 bases). Trimming pared 2 bases from V and 0 bases from J, leaving 10 bases between. There are 16 residues in the CDR3. The germline V gene has CDR1 SEHNR and CDR2 FQNEAQ (reference sequence). The CDR3 region is CASSLKGDATNEKLFF. DNA for the CDR3: TGTGCCAGCAGCTTAAAGGGGGATGCAACTAATGAAAAACTGTTTTTT.

At least ten counts were recorded for this clonotype. For the CDR3, the DNA is TGCGCCAGCAGCCAAGATGTGAGCCACATCTATGGCTACACCTTC. As protein: CASSQDVSHIYGYTF. The chain couples TRBV4-1 to TRBJ1-2; D gene ambiguous. V lost 0 bases to trimming and J lost 4 bases, with 12 bases between them. The CDR3 is 15 amino acids. Germline V gene lookup returns CDR1 MGHRA and CDR2 YSYEKL.

This clonotype came up a few times. V and J are TRBV7-2 and TRBJ2-3; D remains ambiguous. CDR3 length: 13 amino acids. Germline V gives CDR1 SGHTA, CDR2 FQGNSA. V was cut by 5 bases and J by 4 bases, with 10 bases left in between. As DNA, the CDR3 is TGTGCCAGCAGCATTAGCCCCCCAGATACGCAGTATTTT. This codes for CASSISPPDTQYF. The whole variable domain, remainder taken from reference TRBV7-2 and TRBJ2-3, is GAGVSQSPSNKVTEKGKDVELRCDPISGHTALYWYRQSLGQGLEFLIYFQGNSAPDKSGLPSDRFSAERTGGSVSTLTIQRTQQEDSAVYLCASSISPPDTQYFGPGTRLTVL.

This clonotype was seen only a few times. The V and J genes are TRBV6-5 and TRBJ1-2; possible D gene TRBD1, 5 bases. Per germline, CDR1 MNHEY and CDR2 SVGAGI. Trimming cost V 4 bases and J 5 bases, with 8 bases left between them. This CDR3 has 12 amino acids. The CDR3 DNA is TGTGCCAGCAGTTTTGAGGGGTATGGCTACACCTTC. Amino acids: CASSFEGYGYTF.